This T cell receptor (beta chain) was recovered during a study of Ad26.COV2.S vaccination and SARS-CoV-2 variants (dated by TCRdb to about 2021). A note on the overall study: Vaccine-arm donors came from COV1001, a multicentre, randomized, double-blind, placebo-controlled phase I-IIa trial of Ad26.COV2.S in healthy adults. Investigators did not know the trial group allocation while performing experiments and assessing outcomes. TCRbeta repertoire sequencing was used to assess the specificity and breadth of SARS-CoV-2-reactive T cell receptors after Ad26.COV2.S vaccination. Trial participants were randomized into five groups of five, in which low-dose or high-dose Ad26.COV2.S was given once or twice, or placebo was given on both occasions. Ad26.COV2.S was administered intramuscularly at 5 x 10^10 or 1 x 10^11 viral particles, either as a single shot or as two shots given 56 days apart. The TCR-sequenced set comprised about 32 samples: approximately 20 Ad26.COV2.S vaccine recipients, 5 placebo recipients and 8 SARS-CoV-2 convalescent individuals.

The sample's treatment or condition label, in plain terms: about 20 received Ad26.COV2.S at low or high dose, single or two shots; about 5 received placebo; per-sample allocation not given. Repertoires of vaccine and placebo recipients were sequenced from samples collected on day 63 after the first injection. In Cohort 1b, fewer than 30 adults aged 18-55 years were enrolled at a single site in Boston, USA, between 29 July and 7 August 2020. Ad26.COV2.S was a replication-incompetent adenovirus type 26 vector expressing a prefusion-stabilized SARS-CoV-2 spike protein from the original Wuhan strain. Per the germline V gene (reference sequence), SGHKS is the CDR1 and YYEKEE is the CDR2. The CDR3 covers 15 residues, taking in both the cysteine and the phenylalanine. CDR3 DNA only is kept here, 45 bases in frame from base 1. V is clipped by 0 bases and J by 4 bases, and the sequence between their germline boundaries is 13 bases long.

Note on this clone: Its antigen is unknown. No clone much larger than this one lies a single base away; base qualities are absent.

Overall study results and their limits: Higher spike-specific TCR breadth was observed in Ad26.COV2.S recipients than in placebo recipients (P = 0.0014). It was noted by the authors that total T cell responses may have been underestimated by the TCR breadth and depth analyses. The study was not powered for comparison of responses between vaccine doses or regimens. Substantial breadth of spike-specific CD8+ and CD4+ T cell responses was reported after vaccination. Vaccine and placebo recipients had comparable non-spike TCR breadth, which fits with the vaccine containing only spike.

TCRbeta CDR3 regions were sequenced with the immunoSEQ Assay. After extraction, genomic DNA underwent amplification by bias-controlled multiplex PCR, followed by high-throughput sequencing. Per the authors' processing: To quantify the absolute abundance of each unique TCRbeta CDR3 region, sequences were collapsed and filtered. T cell fraction was estimated by normalizing TCRbeta template counts to usable DNA, with usable DNA measured through amplification of reference genes found in all nucleated cells. Repertoire TCRs were annotated as SARS-CoV-2-specific when V gene, CDR3 amino acid sequence and J gene were exactly matched to a known reactive TCR set. The reference SARS-CoV-2 TCR set was derived from MIRA and filtered for enrichment in COVID-19-positive ImmuneCODE repertoires, a step that removed public or cross-reactive TCRs. Using the MIRA antigens, annotated TCRs were further analysed by specific ORF or by position within an ORF. Depth was the summed frequency of annotated unique rearrangements, while breadth was defined as annotated unique rearrangements over total unique productive rearrangements. Two-sided Wilcoxon rank-sum tests were applied when comparing TCR breadth between groups. This is the immuneACCESS table as TCRdb keeps it, with only in-frame sequences that have V and J called. A part of the clones is gone; compared with another copy, unresolved V genes explain less than half, and the rest is unexplained. For V, J and clone size, that table is used; D and trimming come from the DNA. For this sample there are approximately 410,000 clones; over 80% appear just once. More than 1.5% of the sample lies in the top ten.

The sequencing here drew on peripheral blood, taken in a trial of Ad26.COV2.S vaccine versus placebo. The chain couples TRBV5-5 to TRBJ2-5, with no confident D gene call. The clonotype originates from a person aged 18-60 years who received the Ad26.COV2.S COVID-19 vaccine or a placebo. The sequenced DNA: TGTGCCAGCAGCTTGGCCTATGGGGTAGGAGAGACCCAGTACTTC. Its translation reads: CASSLAYGVGETQYF.